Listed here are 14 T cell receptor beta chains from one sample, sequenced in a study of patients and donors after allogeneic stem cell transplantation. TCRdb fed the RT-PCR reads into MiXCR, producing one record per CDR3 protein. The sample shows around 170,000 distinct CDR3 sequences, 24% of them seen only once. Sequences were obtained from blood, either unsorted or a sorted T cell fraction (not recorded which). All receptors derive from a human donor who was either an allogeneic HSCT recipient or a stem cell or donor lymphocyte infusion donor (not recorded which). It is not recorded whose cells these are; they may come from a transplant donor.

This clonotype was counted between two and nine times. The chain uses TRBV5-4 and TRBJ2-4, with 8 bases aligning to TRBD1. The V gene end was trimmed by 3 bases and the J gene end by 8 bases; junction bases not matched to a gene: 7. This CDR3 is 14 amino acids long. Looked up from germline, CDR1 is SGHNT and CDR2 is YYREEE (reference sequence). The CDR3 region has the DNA TGTGCCAGCAGCTACGGACAGGGAAAGGACATTCAGTACTTC. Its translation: CASSYGQGKDIQYF.

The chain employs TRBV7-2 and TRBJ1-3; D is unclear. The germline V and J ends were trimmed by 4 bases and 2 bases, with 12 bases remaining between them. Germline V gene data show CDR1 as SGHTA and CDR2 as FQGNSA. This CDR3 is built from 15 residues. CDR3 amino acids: CASSSARIPGNTIYF. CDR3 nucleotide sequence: TGTGCCAGCAGCTCCGCTCGAATCCCTGGAAACACCATATATTTT.

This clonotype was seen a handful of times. The CDR3 DNA is TGCAGTGCCCCTAGTCGTAGCAGAATGGACACTGAAGCTTTCTTT. Amino acid sequence: CSAPSRSRMDTEAFF. The rearrangement uses TRBV20-1 and TRBJ1-1; the D is unclear. The CDR3 sequence is 15 residues long. Trimming stripped 6 bases from V and 3 bases from J, with 20 bases between. Germline values: CDR1 DFQATT, CDR2 SNEGSKA (reference sequence).

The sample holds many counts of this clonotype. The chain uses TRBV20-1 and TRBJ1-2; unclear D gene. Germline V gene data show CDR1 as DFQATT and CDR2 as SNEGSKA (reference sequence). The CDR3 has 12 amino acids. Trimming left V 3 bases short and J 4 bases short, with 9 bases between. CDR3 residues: CSASISSYGYTF. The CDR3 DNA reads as TGCAGTGCTAGTATATCTAGCTATGGCTACACCTTC.

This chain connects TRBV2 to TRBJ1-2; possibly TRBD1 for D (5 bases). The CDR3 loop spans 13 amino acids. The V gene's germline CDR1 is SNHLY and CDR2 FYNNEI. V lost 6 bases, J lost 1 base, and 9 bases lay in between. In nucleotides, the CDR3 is TGTGCCAGCAGCAGGGAGGTTAACTATGGCTACACCTTC. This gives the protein CASSREVNYGYTF.

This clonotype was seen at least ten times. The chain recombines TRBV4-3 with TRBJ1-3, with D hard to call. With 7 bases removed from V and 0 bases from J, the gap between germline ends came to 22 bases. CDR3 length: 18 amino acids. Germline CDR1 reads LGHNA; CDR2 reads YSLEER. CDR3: CASTSRLRKDVSGNTIYF. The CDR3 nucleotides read TGCGCCAGCACTTCAAGATTAAGGAAAGATGTCTCTGGAAACACCATATATTTT.

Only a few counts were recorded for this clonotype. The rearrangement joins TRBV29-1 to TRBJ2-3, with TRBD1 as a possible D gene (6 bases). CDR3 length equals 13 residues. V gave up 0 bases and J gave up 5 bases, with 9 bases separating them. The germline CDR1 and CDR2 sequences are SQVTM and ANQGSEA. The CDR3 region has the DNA TGCAGCGTTGAAGATCCAGGGGAAGATACGCAGTATTTT. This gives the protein CSVEDPGEDTQYF.

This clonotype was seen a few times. The CDR3 nucleotides read TGTGCCAGCAGCTCAAGACAGGGGGCCGATCAGCCCCAGCATTTT. Protein: CASSSRQGADQPQHF. The chain employs TRBV7-2 and TRBJ1-5; TRBD1 aligns across 10 bases. The CDR3 totals 15 residues. J gave up 5 bases and V 4 bases, and 5 bases lay outside the gene matches. Germline CDR1 SGHTA, CDR2 FQGNSA.

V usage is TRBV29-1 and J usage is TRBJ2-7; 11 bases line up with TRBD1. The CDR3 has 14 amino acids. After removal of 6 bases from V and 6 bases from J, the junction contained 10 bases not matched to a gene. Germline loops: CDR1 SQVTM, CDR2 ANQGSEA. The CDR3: CSVVVRDRGGEQYF. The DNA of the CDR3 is TGCAGCGTCGTAGTGCGGGACAGGGGGGGCGAGCAGTACTTC.

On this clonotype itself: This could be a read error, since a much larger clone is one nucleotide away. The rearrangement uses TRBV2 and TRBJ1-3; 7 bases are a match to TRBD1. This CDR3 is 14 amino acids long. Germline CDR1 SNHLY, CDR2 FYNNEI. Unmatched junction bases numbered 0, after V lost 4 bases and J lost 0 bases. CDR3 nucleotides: TGTGCCAGCAGTGCAGGGGGCTCTGGAAACACCATATATTTT. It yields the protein CASSAGGSGNTIYF.

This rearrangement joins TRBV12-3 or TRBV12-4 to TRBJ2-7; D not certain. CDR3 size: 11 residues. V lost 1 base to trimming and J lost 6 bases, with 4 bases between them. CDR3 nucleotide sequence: TGTGCCAGCAGTTTAGGGGTCGAGCAGTACTTC. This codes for CASSLGVEQYF.

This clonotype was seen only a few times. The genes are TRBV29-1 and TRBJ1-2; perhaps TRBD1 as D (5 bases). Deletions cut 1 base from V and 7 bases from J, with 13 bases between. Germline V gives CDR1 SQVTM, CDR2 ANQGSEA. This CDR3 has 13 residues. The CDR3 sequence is CSVEGAREVGYTF. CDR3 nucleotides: TGCAGCGTTGAAGGGGCCAGGGAGGTTGGCTACACCTTC. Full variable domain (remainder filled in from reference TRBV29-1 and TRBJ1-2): SAVISQKPSRDICQRGTSLTIQCQVDSQVTMMFWYRQQPGQSLTLIATANQGSEATYESGFVIDKFPISRPNLTFSTLTVSNMSPEDSSIYLCSVEGAREVGYTFGSGTRLTVV.

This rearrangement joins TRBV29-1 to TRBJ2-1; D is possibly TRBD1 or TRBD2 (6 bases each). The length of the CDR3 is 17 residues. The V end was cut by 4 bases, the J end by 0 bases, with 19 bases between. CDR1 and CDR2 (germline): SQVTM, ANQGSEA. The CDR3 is CSVVGGAGWSSYNEQFF. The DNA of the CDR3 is TGCAGCGTTGTGGGGGGCGCGGGATGGAGCTCCTACAATGAGCAGTTCTTC.

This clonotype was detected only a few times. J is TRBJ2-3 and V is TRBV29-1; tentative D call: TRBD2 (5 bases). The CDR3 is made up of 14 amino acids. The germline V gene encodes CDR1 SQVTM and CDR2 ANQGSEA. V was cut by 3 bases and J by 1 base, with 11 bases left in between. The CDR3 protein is CSVEMGSGTDTQYF. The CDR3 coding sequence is TGCAGCGTTGAGATGGGGAGTGGCACAGATACGCAGTATTTT.